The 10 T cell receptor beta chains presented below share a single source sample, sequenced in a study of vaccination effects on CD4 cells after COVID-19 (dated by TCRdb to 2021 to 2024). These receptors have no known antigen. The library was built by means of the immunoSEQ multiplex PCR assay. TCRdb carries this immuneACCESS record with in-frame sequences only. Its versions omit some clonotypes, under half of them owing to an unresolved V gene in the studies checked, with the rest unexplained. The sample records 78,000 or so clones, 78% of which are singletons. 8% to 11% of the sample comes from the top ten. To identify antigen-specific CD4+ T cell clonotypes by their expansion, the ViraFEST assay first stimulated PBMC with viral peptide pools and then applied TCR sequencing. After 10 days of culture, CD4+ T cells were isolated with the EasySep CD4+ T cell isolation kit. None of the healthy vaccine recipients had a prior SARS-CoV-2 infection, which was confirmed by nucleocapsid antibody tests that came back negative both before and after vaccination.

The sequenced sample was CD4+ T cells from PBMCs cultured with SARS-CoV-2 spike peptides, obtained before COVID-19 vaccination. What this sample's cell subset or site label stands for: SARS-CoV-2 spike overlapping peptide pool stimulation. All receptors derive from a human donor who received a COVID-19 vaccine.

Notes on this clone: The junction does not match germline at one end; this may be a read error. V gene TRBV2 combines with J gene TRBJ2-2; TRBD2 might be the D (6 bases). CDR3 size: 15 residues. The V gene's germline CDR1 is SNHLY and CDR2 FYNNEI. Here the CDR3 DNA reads TGTGCCAGCAGAGAAGGAGGGCGAAACACCGGGGAGCTGTTTTTT. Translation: CASREGGRNTGELFF. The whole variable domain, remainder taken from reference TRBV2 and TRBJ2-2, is EPEVTQTPSHQVTQMGQEVILRCVPISNHLYFYWYRQILGQKVEFLVSFYNNEISEKSEIFDDQFSVERPDGSNFTLKIRSTKLEDSAMYFCASREGGRNTGELFFGEGSRLTVL.

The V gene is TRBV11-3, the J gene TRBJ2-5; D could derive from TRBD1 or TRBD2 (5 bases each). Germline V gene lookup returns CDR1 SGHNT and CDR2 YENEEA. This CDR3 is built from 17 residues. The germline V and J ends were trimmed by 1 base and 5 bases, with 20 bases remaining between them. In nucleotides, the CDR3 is TGTGCCAGCAGCTTAGGCCGGGACCCAAACGAAGGGGAGACCCAGTACTTC. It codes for CASSLGRDPNEGETQYF.

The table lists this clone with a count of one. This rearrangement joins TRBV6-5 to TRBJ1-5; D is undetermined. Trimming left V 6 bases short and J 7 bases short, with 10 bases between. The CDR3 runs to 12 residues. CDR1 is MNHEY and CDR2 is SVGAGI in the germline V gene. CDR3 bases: TGTGCCAGCAGCGGATACCAACAGCCCCAGCATTTT. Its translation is CASSGYQQPQHF.

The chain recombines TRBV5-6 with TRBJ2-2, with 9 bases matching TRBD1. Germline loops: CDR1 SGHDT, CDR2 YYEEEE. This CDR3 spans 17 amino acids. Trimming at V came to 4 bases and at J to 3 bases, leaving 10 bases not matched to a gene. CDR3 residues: CASSPLTGQGDTGELFF. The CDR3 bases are TGTGCCAGCAGCCCGCTTACGGGACAGGGCGACACCGGGGAGCTGTTTTTT. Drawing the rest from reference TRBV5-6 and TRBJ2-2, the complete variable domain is DAGVTQSPTHLIKTRGQQVTLRCSPKSGHDTVSWYQQALGQGPQFIFQYYEEEERQRGNFPDRFSGHQFPNYSSELNVNALLLGDSALYLCASSPLTGQGDTGELFFGEGSRLTVL.

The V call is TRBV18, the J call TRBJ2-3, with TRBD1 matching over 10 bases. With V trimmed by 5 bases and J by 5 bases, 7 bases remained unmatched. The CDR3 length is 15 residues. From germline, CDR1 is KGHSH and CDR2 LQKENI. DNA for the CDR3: TGTGCCAGCTCAAGGGACAGGGGACAGGGAGATACGCAGTATTTT. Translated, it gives CASSRDRGQGDTQYF.

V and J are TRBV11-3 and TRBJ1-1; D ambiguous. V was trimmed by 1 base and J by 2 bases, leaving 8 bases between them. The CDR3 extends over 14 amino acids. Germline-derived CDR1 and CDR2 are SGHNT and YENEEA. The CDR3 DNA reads TGTGCCAGCAGCTTAGCCGGTACTAACACTGAAGCTTTCTTT. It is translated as CASSLAGTNTEAFF. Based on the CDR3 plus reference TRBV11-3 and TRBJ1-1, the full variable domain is EAGVVQSPRYKIIEKKQPVAFWCNPISGHNTLYWYLQNLGQGPELLIRYENEEAVDDSQLPKDRFSAERLKGVDSTLKIQPAELGDSAVYLCASSLAGTNTEAFFGQGTRLTVV.

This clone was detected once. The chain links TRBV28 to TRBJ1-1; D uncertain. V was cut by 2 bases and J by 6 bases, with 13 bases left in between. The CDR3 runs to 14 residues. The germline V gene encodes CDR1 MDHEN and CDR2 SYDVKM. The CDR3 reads CASSLLQDRAEAFF. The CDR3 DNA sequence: TGTGCCAGCAGTTTACTACAAGATCGGGCTGAAGCTTTCTTT.

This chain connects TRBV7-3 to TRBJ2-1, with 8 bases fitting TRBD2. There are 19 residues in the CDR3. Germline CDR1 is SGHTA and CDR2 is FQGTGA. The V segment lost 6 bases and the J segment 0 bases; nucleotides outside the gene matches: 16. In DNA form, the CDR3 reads TGTGCCAGCAGTCACGCGAGGCTAGCGGGCCAAATCTCCTACAATGAGCAGTTCTTC. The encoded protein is CASSHARLAGQISYNEQFF.

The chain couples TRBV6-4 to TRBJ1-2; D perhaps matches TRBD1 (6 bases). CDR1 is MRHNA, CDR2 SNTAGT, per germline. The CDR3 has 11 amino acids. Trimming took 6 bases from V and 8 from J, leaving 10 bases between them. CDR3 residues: CASRNQGGYTF. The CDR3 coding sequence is TGTGCCAGCAGAAATCAGGGGGGCTACACCTTC.

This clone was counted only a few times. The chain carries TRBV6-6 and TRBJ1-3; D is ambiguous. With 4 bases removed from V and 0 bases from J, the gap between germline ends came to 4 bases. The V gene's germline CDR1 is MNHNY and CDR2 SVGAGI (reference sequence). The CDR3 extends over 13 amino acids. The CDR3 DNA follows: TGTGCCAGCAGTTTACCCTCTGGAAACACCATATATTTT. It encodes CASSLPSGNTIYF.